These T cell receptor beta chains were read from a single sample in a study of metastatic and nonmetastatic thyroid tumors. TCRdb reanalyzed the PCR reads via MiXCR. In the table there are 12,000 to 15,000 clones, 3% to 4.5% of which are singletons. The sample consisted of tumor tissue. These receptors came from a female donor with papillary thyroid cancer or a benign thyroid nodule (not recorded which). Some clones in this sample may be carry-over from other donors' samples. Each CDR3 is given with its conserved first and last residue. D genes are given only for firm matches. Rows may omit the clone size; those that give it use once, few, many or a size class.

CSANRLAGGRADTQYF,TGCAGTGCAAACAGACTAGCGGGGGGACGGGCAGATACGCAGTATTTT,TRBJ2-3,16,TRBD2,few,TRBV20-1
CASSETGDTDGYTF,TGTGCCAGCAGTGAAACAGGAGACACCGATGGCTACACCTTC,TRBJ1-2,14,-,-,TRBV2
CASSLARAGANVLTF,TGTGCCAGCAGCCTAGCGAGGGCCGGGGCCAACGTCCTGACTTTC,TRBJ2-6,15,-,few,TRBV7-8
CASSPGTANSPLHF,TGCGCCAGCAGCCCCGGGACAGCAAATTCACCCCTCCACTTT,TRBJ1-6,14,TRBD1,few,TRBV10-1
CATSREWENTEAFF,TGTGCCACCAGCAGAGAGTGGGAGAACACTGAAGCTTTCTTT,TRBJ1-1,14,-,few,TRBV15
CASSFRGMDSGGKTQYF,TGTGCCAGCAGCTTCCGGGGTATGGACAGTGGAGGAAAGACCCAGTACTTC,TRBJ2-5,17,-,few,TRBV7-2
CASRTFSGGSTDTQYF,TGTGCCAGCAGAACTTTTAGCGGGGGCAGCACAGATACGCAGTATTTT,TRBJ2-3,16,TRBD2,-,TRBV6-1
CASRELDSYEQYF,TGTGCCAGCAGAGAACTGGACAGCTACGAGCAGTACTTC,TRBJ2-7,13,-,few,TRBV6-1
CASSEGAYGYTF,TGTGCCAGCAGCGAGGGGGCCTATGGCTACACCTTC,TRBJ1-2,12,TRBD1,-,TRBV9
CASSNPNTGELFF,TGTGCCAGTAGTAACCCGAACACCGGGGAGCTGTTTTTT,TRBJ2-2,13,-,few,TRBV19
CASSSGGGPYEQYF,TGTGCCAGCAGCTCAGGCGGGGGGCCCTACGAGCAGTACTTC,TRBJ2-7,14,TRBD2,-,TRBV6-2/TRBV6-3
CASSLGLAGGTDTQYF,TGCGCCAGCAGCTTGGGACTAGCGGGAGGGACCGATACGCAGTATTTT,TRBJ2-3,16,TRBD2,few,TRBV5-1
CASNLVGTSYNNEQFF,TGTGCCAGCAACCTAGTGGGGACTAGTTATAACAATGAGCAGTTCTTC,TRBJ2-1,16,TRBD2,-,TRBV12-3/TRBV12-4
CASSRGPSNQPQHF,TGTGCCAGCAGTAGGGGCCCAAGCAATCAGCCCCAGCATTTT,TRBJ1-5,14,-,-,TRBV27
CAWSVGRGSEAFF,TGTGCCTGGAGTGTGGGTCGGGGATCTGAAGCTTTCTTT,TRBJ1-1,13,-,many,TRBV30
CASSGLAGVGEQYF,TGTGCCAGCAGTGGACTAGCGGGAGTGGGGGAGCAGTACTTC,TRBJ2-7,14,TRBD2,few,TRBV6-1
CASSPRGGLGEQYF,TGTGCCAGCAGCCCTCGGGGAGGGCTGGGCGAGCAGTACTTC,TRBJ2-7,14,TRBD2,-,TRBV6-1
CASSDGGGGTDTQYF,TGTGCCAGCAGTGACGGAGGGGGCGGCACAGATACGCAGTATTTT,TRBJ2-3,15,-,few,TRBV6-4
CASSAPGQFYGYTF,TGTGCCAGCAGTGCACCGGGACAATTCTATGGCTACACCTTC,TRBJ1-2,14,-,medium-sized,TRBV28
CASSSRISGDWGYGYTF,TGTGCCAGCAGTTCGCGAATCAGCGGCGACTGGGGCTATGGCTACACCTTC,TRBJ1-2,17,-,few,TRBV27
CASSVGGQGWETQYF,TGTGCCAGCAGCGTGGGGGGACAGGGGTGGGAGACCCAGTACTTC,TRBJ2-5,15,TRBD1,-,TRBV9
CATKGNTEAFF,TGTGCCACCAAGGGGAACACTGAAGCTTTCTTT,TRBJ1-1,11,-,few,TRBV6-1
CASSYSTGSEQYF,TGTGCCAGCAGTTACTCGACAGGATCCGAGCAGTACTTC,TRBJ2-7,13,-,few,TRBV6-5
CASSNRGQGTSFHEQYF,TGTGCCAGCAGCAACAGGGGGCAAGGGACTAGCTTCCACGAGCAGTACTTC,TRBJ2-7,17,-,-,TRBV12-3/TRBV12-4
CAWSVGDGTYYGYTF,TGTGCCTGGAGTGTAGGGGACGGTACATACTATGGCTACACCTTC,TRBJ1-2,15,-,once,TRBV30
CASSLWGRDTQYF,TGCGCCAGCAGCTTATGGGGGAGGGATACGCAGTATTTT,TRBJ2-3,13,-,medium-sized,TRBV5-1
CASSARRGEKLFF,TGTGCCAGCAGTGCCCGCAGGGGTGAAAAACTGTTTTTT,TRBJ1-4,13,-,few,TRBV6-1
CASSYSGDGSGYTF,TGTGCCAGCAGTTACTCTGGGGACGGATCTGGCTACACCTTC,TRBJ1-2,14,-,few,TRBV6-2/TRBV6-3
CASSGQGLADTQYF,TGTGCCAGCAGTGGACAGGGACTAGCAGATACGCAGTATTTT,TRBJ2-3,14,-,few,TRBV6-1
CASSSWGASTYEQYF,TGTGCCAGCAGTTCCTGGGGCGCGTCGACCTACGAGCAGTACTTC,TRBJ2-7,15,-,few,TRBV27
CASTWTGTYGYTF,TGTGCCAGCACCTGGACGGGGACCTATGGCTACACCTTC,TRBJ1-2,13,-,-,TRBV7-8
CASSVSSGGPYEQYF,TGTGCCAGCAGCGTGTCTAGCGGGGGACCCTACGAGCAGTACTTC,TRBJ2-7,15,TRBD2,-,TRBV9
CSVVGGGGSSYNEQFF,TGCAGCGTTGTGGGAGGCGGGGGTAGCTCCTACAATGAGCAGTTCTTC,TRBJ2-1,16,TRBD2,few,TRBV29-1
CATQGGGSRTDTQYF,TGTGCCACGCAAGGAGGGGGCTCGAGGACAGATACGCAGTATTTT,TRBJ2-3,15,-,few,TRBV24-1
CASSLANRDGYTF,TGTGCCAGCAGCTTAGCCAACAGGGATGGCTACACCTTC,TRBJ1-2,13,-,-,TRBV7-9
CASSLPGQTTNEQFF,TGTGCCAGCAGTTTACCGGGACAGACGACAAATGAGCAGTTCTTC,TRBJ2-1,15,TRBD1,few,TRBV28
CASSPREALYEQYF,TGTGCCAGCAGCCCGCGGGAGGCTCTATACGAGCAGTACTTC,TRBJ2-7,14,TRBD2,few,TRBV7-8
CASSVYRESYEQYF,TGTGCCAGCAGCGTCTACAGGGAGTCCTACGAGCAGTACTTC,TRBJ2-7,14,-,-,TRBV7-2
CASSIQVGDRRNQPQHF,TGTGCCAGTAGTATACAGGTCGGAGACAGGAGGAATCAGCCCCAGCATTTT,TRBJ1-5,17,-,few,TRBV19
CASSLLETQYF,TGTGCCAGCAGCTTACTAGAGACCCAGTACTTC,TRBJ2-5,11,-,medium-sized,TRBV7-9
CASSWRTGDEQYF,TGTGCCAGCAGCTGGCGGACTGGTGACGAGCAGTACTTC,TRBJ2-7,13,-,-,TRBV7-2
CASSQDLGGAVLTNNEQFF,TGTGCCAGCAGCCAAGATTTGGGGGGGGCCGTGCTTACGAACAATGAGCAGTTCTTC,TRBJ2-1,19,-,-,TRBV3-1
CASSLDRNTEAFF,TGTGCCAGCAGTTTGGACCGGAACACTGAAGCTTTCTTT,TRBJ1-1,13,-,-,TRBV28
CSATSGRYYEQYF,TGCAGTGCCACTAGCGGGAGGTACTACGAGCAGTACTTC,TRBJ2-7,13,TRBD2,few,TRBV20-1
CASSEGLAGGPDTQYF,TGTGCCAGCAGTGAGGGACTAGCGGGAGGGCCAGATACGCAGTATTTT,TRBJ2-3,16,TRBD2,many,TRBV6-4
CASSRFDGQETQYF,TGTGCCAGCAGCCGATTTGACGGACAAGAGACCCAGTACTTC,TRBJ2-5,14,-,few,TRBV7-6
CASSLKRGGLLDEQFF,TGCGCCAGCAGCTTGAAGCGGGGGGGCCTGTTGGATGAGCAGTTCTTC,TRBJ2-1,16,TRBD2,few,TRBV5-1
CASSIGTGPGTDTQYF,TGTGCCAGTAGTATTGGGACAGGACCTGGGACAGATACGCAGTATTTT,TRBJ2-3,16,TRBD1,few,TRBV19
CAWQGVRTGELFF,TGTGCCTGGCAGGGGGTGAGGACCGGGGAGCTGTTTTTT,TRBJ2-2,13,TRBD1,few,TRBV30
CASRLEINEQFF,TGTGCCAGCAGGCTGGAGATAAATGAGCAGTTCTTC,TRBJ2-1,12,-,-,TRBV6-1
CASTPPGTSGTTDTQYF,TGTGCCAGCACCCCACCAGGGACTAGCGGGACCACAGATACGCAGTATTTT,TRBJ2-3,17,TRBD2,-,TRBV6-2/TRBV6-3
CASSYAGDGANVLTF,TGTGCCAGCAGTTACGCGGGGGACGGGGCCAACGTCCTGACTTTC,TRBJ2-6,15,TRBD2,few,TRBV6-5
CASSYLGRREAFF,TGTGCCAGCAGTTACCTCGGACGTCGAGAAGCTTTCTTT,TRBJ1-1,13,-,few,TRBV6-2/TRBV6-3
CASSLEGLATNEKLFF,TGTGCCAGCAGTTTGGAGGGACTTGCAACTAATGAAAAACTGTTTTTT,TRBJ1-4,16,-,-,TRBV28
CASRTTSGSRDTQYF,TGTGCCAGCAGGACCACTAGCGGGAGTAGAGATACGCAGTATTTT,TRBJ2-3,15,TRBD2,-,TRBV12-3/TRBV12-4